These 9 T cell receptor beta chains came from one sample sequenced in a study of type 1 and type 2 diabetes patients. PCR was run on genomic DNA. The TCR beta CDR3 region was amplified using 30 forward and 13 reverse primers. MiXCR, applied by TCRdb to the multiplex PCR reads, yields one record per CDR3 protein. The sample has a few hundred thousand distinct CDR3 sequences; over 45% are singletons. Sequenced material: peripheral blood mononuclear cells (PBMCs). The receptors derive from a man aged 18 to 30 with type 2 diabetes.

The rearrangement links TRBV5-5 to TRBJ2-7; no clear D gene. Germline V CDR1 and CDR2: SGHKS, YYEKEE (reference sequence). V shed 2 bases and J shed 7 bases, with 19 bases lying between them. The CDR3 is 15 residues long. The CDR3 bases are TGTGCCAGCAGCTTCGGACCGAGAGTCTACGAAGAGCAGTACTTC. Protein sequence: CASSFGPRVYEEQYF.

The chain uses TRBV9 and TRBJ2-3; D is unresolved. CDR1 is SGDLS, CDR2 YYNGEE, per germline. The CDR3 spans 15 residues. The V gene lost 0 bases and the J gene lost 3 bases, with 11 bases spanning the gap. The CDR3 coding sequence is TGTGCCAGCAGCGTAGAAACAGTTCTAACAGATACGCAGTATTTT. Its protein product is CASSVETVLTDTQYF. The full variable domain, rest sourced from reference TRBV9 and TRBJ2-3, is DSGVTQTPKHLITATGQRVTLRCSPRSGDLSVYWYQQSLDQGLQFLIQYYNGEERAKGNILERFSAQQFPDLHSELNLSSLELGDSALYFCASSVETVLTDTQYFGPGTRLTVL.

A single count supports this clonotype. The chain combines TRBV5-1 with TRBJ2-3; D not resolved. Trimming pared 0 bases from V and 2 bases from J, leaving 10 bases between. CDR1 is SGHRS, CDR2 YFSETQ, per germline. The CDR3 has 15 amino acids. This chain's CDR3 is CASSLGPSHTDTQYF. The CDR3 bases are TGCGCCAGCAGCTTGGGGCCGTCCCACACAGATACGCAGTATTTT.

This rearrangement joins TRBV19 to TRBJ2-3; D is perhaps TRBD2 (5 bases). In germline, CDR1 is LNHDA, CDR2 SQIVND (reference sequence). The CDR3 loop spans 14 amino acids. The CDR3 bases are TGTGCTACGCGTACCGGGGTTAGCACAGATACGCAGTATTTT. This encodes CATRTGVSTDTQYF.

This clonotype was observed once. The chain has TRBV7-3 and TRBJ1-2, with 7 bases aligning to TRBD1. V shed 6 bases, J shed 2 bases, and the junction held 9 bases outside the gene matches. CDR1 is SGHTA and CDR2 is FQGTGA in the germline V gene. There are 15 residues in the CDR3. The CDR3 sequence: CASRRGQDSNYGYTF. The CDR3 region has the DNA TGTGCCAGCAGACGAGGACAGGACTCCAACTATGGCTACACCTTC.

The V call is TRBV7-8, the J call TRBJ2-3; 9 bases agree with TRBD2. Losses at the gene ends were 3 bases for V and 1 base for J; bases not matched to a gene: 2. Germline values: CDR1 SGHVS, CDR2 FQNEAQ. There are 15 residues in the CDR3. CDR3 sequence: CASSFASGGTDTQYF. CDR3 in DNA: TGTGCCAGCAGCTTCGCTAGCGGGGGCACAGATACGCAGTATTTT.

The chain recombines TRBV15 with TRBJ2-5, with unresolved D. Germline assignment: CDR1 LNHNV and CDR2 YYDKDF (reference sequence). The CDR3 is 20 amino acids. Trimming removed 3 bases at V and 0 bases at J, with 26 bases between. CDR3 nucleotides: TGTGCCACCAGCAGCCCCGCCCGGGTCGGCGATAACCCGTACCAAGAGACCCAGTACTTC. This encodes CATSSPARVGDNPYQETQYF.

This clonotype has just a few counts. The chain is built from TRBV4-1 and TRBJ1-5, with D possibly being TRBD1 (5 bases). The germline V gene encodes CDR1 MGHRA and CDR2 YSYEKL. V lost 4 bases and J 6 bases, leaving 13 bases between the germline ends. The CDR3 length is 14 residues. In DNA, the CDR3 is TGCGCCAGCAGCCCCCAGGGACCGGGTCAGCCCCAGCATTTT. This codes for CASSPQGPGQPQHF.

This sequence joins TRBV15 and TRBJ1-1, with 7 bases matching TRBD1. This CDR3 spans 16 amino acids. Germline V CDR1 and CDR2: LNHNV, YYDKDF (reference sequence). V shed 3 bases and J 4 bases; nucleotides not matched to a gene: 11. CDR3 amino acids: CATSSPRQGLGTEAFF. The CDR3 region has the DNA TGTGCCACCAGCAGCCCTAGACAGGGTTTGGGCACTGAAGCTTTCTTT.